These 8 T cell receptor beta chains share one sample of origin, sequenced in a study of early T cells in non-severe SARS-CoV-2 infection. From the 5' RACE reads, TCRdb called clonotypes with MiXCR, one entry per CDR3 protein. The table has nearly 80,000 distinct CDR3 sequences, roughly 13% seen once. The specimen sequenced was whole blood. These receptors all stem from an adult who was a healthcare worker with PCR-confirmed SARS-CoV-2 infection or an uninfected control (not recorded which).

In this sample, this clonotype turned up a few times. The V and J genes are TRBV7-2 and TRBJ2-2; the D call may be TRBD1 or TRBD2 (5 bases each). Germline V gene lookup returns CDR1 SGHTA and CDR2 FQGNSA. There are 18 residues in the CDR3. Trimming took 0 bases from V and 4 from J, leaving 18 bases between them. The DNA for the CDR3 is TGTGCCAGCAGCTTAGCGGGGTCGGGGACCGTCCCCACCGGGGAGCTGTTTTTT. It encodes CASSLAGSGTVPTGELFF.

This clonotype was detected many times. Written as DNA, the CDR3 is TGCAGTGCTAAGGGGGGGGTAGATTCGGGTGAGCAGTTCTTC. Translating it yields CSAKGGVDSGEQFF. The J gene is TRBJ2-1, the V gene TRBV20-1, with D possibly matching TRBD2 (7 bases). Germline-derived CDR1 and CDR2 are DFQATT and SNEGSKA (reference sequence). This CDR3 is built from 14 residues. The V end was cut by 4 bases, the J end by 9 bases, with 19 bases between.

The CDR3 DNA reads as TGTGCCAGCAGTTACTCGAGGCTACGGGACAGTCACCTGAACACTGAAGCTTTCTTT. It translates to CASSYSRLRDSHLNTEAFF. V gene TRBV6-5 combines with J gene TRBJ1-1; 7 nucleotides line up with TRBD1. The CDR3 extends over 19 amino acids. Germline CDR1 is MNHEY and CDR2 is SVGAGI. V shed 0 bases, J shed 0 bases, and the junction held 13 bases outside the gene matches.

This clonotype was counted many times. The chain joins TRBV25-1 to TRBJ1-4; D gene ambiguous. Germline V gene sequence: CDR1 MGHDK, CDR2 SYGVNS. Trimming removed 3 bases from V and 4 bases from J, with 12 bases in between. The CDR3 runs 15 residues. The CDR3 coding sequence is TGTGCCAGCAGTGACTTGGGCAGACTTAATGAAAAACTGTTTTTT. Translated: CASSDLGRLNEKLFF.

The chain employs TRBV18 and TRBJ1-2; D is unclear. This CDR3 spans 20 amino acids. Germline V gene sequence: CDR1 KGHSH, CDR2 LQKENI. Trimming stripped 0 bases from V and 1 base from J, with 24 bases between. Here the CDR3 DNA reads TGTGCCAGCTCACCACCTCGAACGCAGCCCGAAACAGTCTTTAACTATGGCTACACCTTC. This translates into CASSPPRTQPETVFNYGYTF.

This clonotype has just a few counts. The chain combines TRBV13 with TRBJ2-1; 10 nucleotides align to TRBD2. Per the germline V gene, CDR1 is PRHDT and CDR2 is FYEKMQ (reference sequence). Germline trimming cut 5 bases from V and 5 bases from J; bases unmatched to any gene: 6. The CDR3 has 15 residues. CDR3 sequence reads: CASSARTSGNNEQFF. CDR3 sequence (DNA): TGTGCCAGCAGCGCCCGGACTAGCGGAAACAATGAGCAGTTCTTC.

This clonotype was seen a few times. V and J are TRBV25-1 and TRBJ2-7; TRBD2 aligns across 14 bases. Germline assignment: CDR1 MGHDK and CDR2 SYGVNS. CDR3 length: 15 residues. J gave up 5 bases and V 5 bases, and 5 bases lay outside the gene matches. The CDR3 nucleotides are TGTGCCAGCAGTCCGGGACTAGCGGGAGTTGACGAGCAGTACTTC. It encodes CASSPGLAGVDEQYF.

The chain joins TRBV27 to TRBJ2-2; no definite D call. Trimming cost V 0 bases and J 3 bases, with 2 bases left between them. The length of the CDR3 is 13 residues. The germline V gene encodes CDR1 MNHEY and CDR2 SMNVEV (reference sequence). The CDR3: CASSLSYTGELFF. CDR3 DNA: TGTGCCAGCAGTTTATCTTACACCGGGGAGCTGTTTTTT.